This T cell receptor beta chain came from a study of shared clonotypes between healthy human individuals (TCRdb year 2020). Notes on the research overall: A couple of women and three men aged 18 to 49 years were included in the cohort. Libraries were prepared and TCR repertoires were sequenced by different laboratories using diverse techniques, in order to increase sequencing depth and limit assay-specific biases. For each donor, CD4 naive and CD4 memory were each given three plates, CD8 naive was given two plates, and CD8 memory was given one plate. To estimate repertoire size and how much clonotype sharing occurs between individuals, the study deeply sequenced the blood TCR repertoires of several healthy adults. Per donor, leukapheresis produced somewhere between about 0.94 and 8.9 billion PBMCs.

Using the deep immunoSEQ assay, multiplex PCR amplified TCR CDR3 regions from genomic DNA. Genomic DNA extracted from each cell subset was distributed evenly over all wells of several immunoSEQ 96-well plates, and each plate served as one replicate. For sorted subsets, each replicate PCR was loaded with 150 to 250 ng genomic DNA, equivalent to 32,000 or so T cell genomes. Purified libraries were measured with a Qubit 3.0 fluorometer, size-checked on a Bioanalyzer 2100, and measured again with the KAPA Library Quantification kit. Every immunoSEQ 96-well plate was sequenced on a dedicated single-read 150-cycle Illumina NextSeq 550 flow cell. In the original analysis: The immunoSEQ output contained only junctional sequences without quality scores, so filtering could not match that applied to full-length reads. To assign V/J genes and CDR3, sequences were annotated using PyIR, a Python wrapper for IgBLAST v1.9, with IMGT germline references. Reads with weak V/J assignments (E-value above 1e-6), missing CDR3, stop codons, out-of-frame junctions, or ambiguous translated residues were removed. V3J clonotypes were defined by identical inferred V gene, J gene, and CDR3 amino acid sequence. The percentage overlap between two repertoires was calculated by dividing the number of shared unique clonotypes by the size of the smaller repertoire. Three approaches were used to assess repertoire richness: RTK rarefaction, the Chao1 estimator, and Recon v2.1 estimates of unobserved clonotypes. For all TCRbeta clonotypes obtained by the gDNA method from a few donors, generation probabilities were computed with OLGA. Not all clones reach the TCRdb copy of this immuneACCESS table, which keeps in-frame sequences only. Checked studies attribute under half of the gap to unresolved V genes and leave the rest unexplained. V and J calls plus clone size are reproduced from that table; the DNA served to infer D and trimming. Here the sample has under 600,000 clones; about 96% occur a single time. Of the sample, 0.045% to 0.06% is held by the ten largest clones.

What the study reported, not specific to this receptor: Compared with non-shared clonotypes, the clonotypes found in all four sorted-subset donors had higher generation probabilities. Naive subsets generally had larger estimated clonotype richness than memory subsets. Approximately 5% of naive CD4, 3% to 3.5% of naive CD8, about 2.1% of memory CD4, and about 0.4% of memory CD8 clonotypes were shared across several donors. Even with the large sequencing depth, rarefaction of the sorted-subset datasets indicated that sequencing was incomplete. Sampling was restricted to blood, and TCR repertoires in tissues likely differ from the TCR repertoires found in blood. Pairwise subsampling led to the expectation that sequencing depth would affect the degree of clonotype sharing among donors. The genetic and exposure-history diversity represented was limited by the small number of donors.

The V end gives up 2 bases and the J end 5 bases, leaving 8 bases in the junction not matched to a gene. CDR1 and CDR2, per the germline V gene, are MDHEN and SYDVKM. The CDR3 contains 15 residues, cysteine and phenylalanine counted. Only the CDR3 DNA stays, 45 bases, in frame from base 1. Donors were healthy HIV-negative adults with no recently reported acute infections or vaccinations. All donors were Caucasian adults living in Nashville, Tennessee, USA. CD4+ T cells were enriched through magnetic negative selection, after which naive cells were positively selected on CD45RA and the remaining negative fraction served as the memory subset. Blood was obtained by leukapheresis, after which PBMCs were separated by Ficoll-Histopaque density gradient centrifugation and cryopreserved in liquid nitrogen vapor phase. Purity and quantity of every magnetically sorted T cell population were checked by analytical flow cytometry. Genomic DNA was isolated from each sorted fraction and quantified by UV absorbance on a Nanodrop 2000c.

Concerning this clone itself: Its recognized antigen is unknown. Nothing much larger sits one base from this clone, and base qualities are not available.

Rearrangement joined TRBV28 to TRBJ1-2; TRBD1 fits 7 bases in the junction. Sample: naive CD4+ T cells sorted from blood. According to the study, the label for this sample's cell subset or site signals: CD45RA+ positively selected. The receptor comes from a woman in her thirties in good health. The nucleotides are TGTGCCAGCAGTTTACCGGGGACAGTTAGGTATGGCTACACCTTC. Its protein is CASSLPGTVRYGYTF.